This TCR beta chain emerged from a study of blood T cell repertoires in COVID-19. Study at large: T cells, B-cell-depleted T cells, or PBMCs provided the cDNA or gDNA that served as material.

As originally analysed: Quantification of nucleated cells was approximated via reference gene primer amplification. Generated by immunoSEQ multiplex PCR, the TCRdb table keeps only in-frame clones and is missing some. Clone size and V and J calls were adopted from that table, with D and trimming inferred from the DNA. The sample includes over 200,000 clones, 87% seen only once; the top ten take 1.9%. V shed 4 bases and J 8 bases; nucleotides not matched to a gene: 8. This CDR3 is built from 13 residues. Germline V gene sequence: CDR1 SGDLS, CDR2 YYNGEE. The clonotype originates from a man aged 35 to 55 with active or convalescent COVID-19. This sequence joins TRBV9 and TRBJ1-2, with 7 bases that match TRBD1. The material sequenced was peripheral blood. The CDR3 region is CASSPWTGGGYTF. The CDR3 DNA reads as TGTGCCAGCAGCCCCTGGACAGGTGGAGGCTACACCTTC.